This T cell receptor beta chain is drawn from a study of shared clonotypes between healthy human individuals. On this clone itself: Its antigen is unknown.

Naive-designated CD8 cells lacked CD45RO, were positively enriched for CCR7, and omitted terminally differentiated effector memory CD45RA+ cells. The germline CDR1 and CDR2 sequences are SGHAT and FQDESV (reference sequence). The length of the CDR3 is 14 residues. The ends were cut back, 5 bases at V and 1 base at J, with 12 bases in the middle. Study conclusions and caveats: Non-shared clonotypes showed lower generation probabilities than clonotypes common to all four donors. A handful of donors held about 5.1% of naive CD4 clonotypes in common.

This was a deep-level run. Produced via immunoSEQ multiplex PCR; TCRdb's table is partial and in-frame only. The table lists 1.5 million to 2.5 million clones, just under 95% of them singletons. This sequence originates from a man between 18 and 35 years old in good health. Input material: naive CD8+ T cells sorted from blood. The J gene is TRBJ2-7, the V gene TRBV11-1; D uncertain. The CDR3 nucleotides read TGTGCCAGCAGCCCCGGGCCCTTATCCTACGAGCAGTACTTC. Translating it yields CASSPGPLSYEQYF.